Below are 7 T cell receptor beta chains sequenced from a single sample in a study of beta chain features in type 1 diabetes (dated by TCRdb to 2016 to 2018). Their antigen targets remain unknown. Libraries were built with the immunoSEQ multiplex PCR assay. All of the isolated RNA was reverse transcribed with the High Capacity cDNA Reverse Transcription Kit, so expressed TCRB transcripts were sequenced. In TCRdb, the immuneACCESS table is reduced to in-frame sequences with V and J assigned. These tables do not hold every clone; where another copy was compared, an unresolved V gene accounts for under half, and the others remain unexplained. For this sample there are about 15,000 clones; roughly four fifths appear just once. The ten largest clones represent around 0.31% of the sample. What the work shows at the level of the full study, not this receptor alone: In all four CD4+ subsets, TCRB CDR3 length was moderately but significantly shorter in type 1 diabetes patients.

Sequencing input: stem cell memory CD4+ T cells from blood. The cell subset or site label, as the study defines it: stem cell-like memory CD4+ T cells. Receptors were obtained from a young woman with type 1 diabetes.

This chain joins TRBV30 and TRBJ1-5; TRBD1 is a possible D gene (6 bases). CDR1 GTSNPN and CDR2 SVGIG come from the germline V gene (reference sequence). CDR3 length: 17 residues. V lost 3 bases and J lost 3, with 21 bases in between. This CDR3 is CAWSRIGYRDTNQPQHF. CDR3 in DNA: TGTGCCTGGAGCCGTATCGGGTACCGGGACACCAATCAGCCCCAGCATTTT.

The table lists this clone with a count of one. The chain uses TRBV29-1 and TRBJ2-7; D not resolved. Germline V gene data show CDR1 as SQVTM and CDR2 as ANQGSEA. The CDR3 length is 12 residues. The V end was cut by 4 bases, the J end by 0 bases, with 7 bases between. The CDR3 is CSVVLSSYEQYF. CDR3 sequence (DNA): TGCAGCGTTGTTCTAAGCTCCTACGAGCAGTACTTC.

The chain uses TRBV11-2 and TRBJ1-1; TRBD1 agrees at 7 bases. Germline V gives CDR1 SGHAT, CDR2 FQNNGV. The CDR3 runs 14 residues. The V and J ends lost 1 base and 7 bases, in that order; junction bases with no gene match: 6. The CDR3 coding sequence is TGTGCCAGCAGCTTAGGGGTAGGGGGCGATGAAGCTTTCTTT. It codes for CASSLGVGGDEAFF.

The gene calls are TRBV11-3 and TRBJ2-1; 9 bases match TRBD1. V lost 1 base to trimming and J lost 5 bases; unmatched junction nucleotides: 9. Germline-derived CDR1 and CDR2 are SGHNT and YENEEA. The CDR3 totals 17 residues. Here the CDR3 DNA reads TGTGCCAGCAGCTTAGTAGGGTCGGGACAGGGTGACAATGAGCAGTTCTTC. Amino acids: CASSLVGSGQGDNEQFF.

This chain uses TRBV5-4 with TRBJ2-1; the D gene is possibly TRBD2 (5 bases). CDR3 length: 14 amino acids. Germline CDR1 SGHNT, CDR2 YYREEE (reference sequence). Trimming pared 1 base from V and 8 bases from J, leaving 13 bases between. CDR3 amino acids: CASSLSSGYDEQFF. CDR3 DNA: TGTGCCAGCAGCTTGTCGTCGGGGTACGATGAGCAGTTCTTC.

This chain joins TRBV18 and TRBJ2-6; 8 nucleotides line up with TRBD1. Germline assignment: CDR1 KGHSH and CDR2 LQKENI. After removal of 2 bases from V and 0 bases from J, the junction contained 6 bases not matched to a gene. This CDR3 is built from 18 residues. The CDR3 sequence is CASSPRTGTHSGANVLTF. For the CDR3, the DNA is TGTGCCAGCTCACCAAGGACAGGGACTCACTCTGGGGCCAACGTCCTGACTTTC.

CDR3 sequence reads: CATKEGSNTGELFF. The CDR3 DNA sequence: TGTGCCACCAAGGAGGGGTCGAACACCGGGGAGCTGTTTTTT. V is TRBV19 and J is TRBJ2-2; D is perhaps TRBD2 (6 bases). This CDR3 region has 14 residues. V was pared by 10 bases and J by 0 bases, with 12 bases between. Germline CDR1 LNHDA, CDR2 SQIVND (reference sequence).